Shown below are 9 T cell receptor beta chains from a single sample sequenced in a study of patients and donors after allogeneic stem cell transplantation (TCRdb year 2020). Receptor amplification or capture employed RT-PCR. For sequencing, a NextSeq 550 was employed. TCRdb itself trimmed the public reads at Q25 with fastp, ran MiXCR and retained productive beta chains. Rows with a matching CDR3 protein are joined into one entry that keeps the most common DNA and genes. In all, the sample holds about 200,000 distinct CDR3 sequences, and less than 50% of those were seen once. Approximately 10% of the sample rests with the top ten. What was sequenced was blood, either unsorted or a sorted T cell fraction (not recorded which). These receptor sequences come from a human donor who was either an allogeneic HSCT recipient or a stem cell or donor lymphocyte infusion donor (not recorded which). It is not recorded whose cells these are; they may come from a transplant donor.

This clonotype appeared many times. This CDR3 is CASSREREHNQPQHF. The CDR3 region has the DNA TGTGCCAGCAGCCGGGAGAGGGAGCACAATCAGCCCCAGCATTTT. The rearrangement uses TRBV12-3 or TRBV12-4 and TRBJ1-5, with no clear D. The length of the CDR3 is 15 residues. Trimming removed 6 bases at V and 3 bases at J, with 15 bases between.

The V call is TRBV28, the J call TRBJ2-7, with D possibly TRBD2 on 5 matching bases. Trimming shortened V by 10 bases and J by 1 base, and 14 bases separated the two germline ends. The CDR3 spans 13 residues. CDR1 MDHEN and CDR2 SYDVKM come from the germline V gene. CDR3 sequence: CATEDFPSYEQYF. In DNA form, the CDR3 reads TGTGCCACCGAGGACTTTCCTTCCTACGAGCAGTACTTC.

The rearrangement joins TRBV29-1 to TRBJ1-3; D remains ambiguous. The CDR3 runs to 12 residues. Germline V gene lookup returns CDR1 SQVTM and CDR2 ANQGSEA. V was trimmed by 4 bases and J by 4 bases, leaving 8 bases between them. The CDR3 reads CSVGTPGNTIYF. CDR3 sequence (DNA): TGCAGCGTTGGAACGCCCGGAAACACCATATATTTT.

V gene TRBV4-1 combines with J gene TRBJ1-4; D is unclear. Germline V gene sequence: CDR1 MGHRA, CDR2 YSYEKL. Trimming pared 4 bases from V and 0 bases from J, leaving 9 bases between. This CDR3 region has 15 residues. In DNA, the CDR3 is TGCGCCAGCAGCCCTAGGCAGACAACTAATGAAAAACTGTTTTTT. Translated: CASSPRQTTNEKLFF.

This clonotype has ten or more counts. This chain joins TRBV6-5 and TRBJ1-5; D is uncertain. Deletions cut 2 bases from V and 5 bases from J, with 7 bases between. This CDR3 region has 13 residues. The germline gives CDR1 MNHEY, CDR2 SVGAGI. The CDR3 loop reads CASSYRLDQPQHF. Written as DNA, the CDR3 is TGTGCCAGCAGTTACAGGTTGGATCAGCCCCAGCATTTT.

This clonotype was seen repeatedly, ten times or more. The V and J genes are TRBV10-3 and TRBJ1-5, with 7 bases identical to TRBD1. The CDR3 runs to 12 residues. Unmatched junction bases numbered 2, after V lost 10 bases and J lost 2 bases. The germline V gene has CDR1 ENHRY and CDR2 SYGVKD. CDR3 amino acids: CARQGGNQPQHF. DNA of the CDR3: TGTGCCAGACAGGGCGGCAATCAGCCCCAGCATTTT.

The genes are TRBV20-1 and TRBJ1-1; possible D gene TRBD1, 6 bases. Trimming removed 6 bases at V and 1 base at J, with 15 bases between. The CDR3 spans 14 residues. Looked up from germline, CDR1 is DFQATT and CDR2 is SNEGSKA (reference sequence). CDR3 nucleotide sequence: TGCAGTGCCCCGGGGGGCAGGTGGAACACTGAAGCTTTCTTT. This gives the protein CSAPGGRWNTEAFF.

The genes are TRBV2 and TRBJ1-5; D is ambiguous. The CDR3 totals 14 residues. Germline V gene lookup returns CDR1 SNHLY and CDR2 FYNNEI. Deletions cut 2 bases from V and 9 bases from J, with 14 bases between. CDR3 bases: TGTGCCAGCAGTGAATCGCCAGGTCCGGGGCCCCAGCATTTT. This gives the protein CASSESPGPGPQHF.

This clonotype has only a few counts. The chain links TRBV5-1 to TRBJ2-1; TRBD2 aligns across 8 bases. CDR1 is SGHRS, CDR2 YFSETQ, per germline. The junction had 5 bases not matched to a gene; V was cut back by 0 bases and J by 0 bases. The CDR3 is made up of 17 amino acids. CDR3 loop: CASSLGVAGRSYNEQFF. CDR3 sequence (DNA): TGCGCCAGCAGCTTGGGAGTAGCGGGGCGCTCCTACAATGAGCAGTTCTTC.